This record looks at one T cell receptor (beta chain) sequence and its context. The target antigen is unknown. The data were obtained in a study of T-cell reconstitution after alpha-beta-depleted transplantation in children. General study points: Several patients had high TCRbeta diversity at day 60; it came from surviving recipient T cells and thymic progenitors. Reportedly, roughly two months post-transplant, alpha-beta T cells arose from several hundred expanded graft clones. At one year after transplant, newly produced T cells mostly accounted for T-cell counts and diversity.

This CDR3 contains 12 residues. CDR1 and CDR2 (germline): MNHNY, SVGAGI (reference sequence). V dropped 2 bases and J dropped 8 bases, with 8 bases sitting between them. TCRbeta library construction was performed incorporating unique molecular identifiers. TCRdb reprocessed the PCR reads with MiXCR, giving one entry per CDR3 protein. This sample has roughly 420,000 distinct CDR3 sequences, with 15% to 20% found just once. The sample consisted of PBMCs, mostly from graft donor cells, taken 360 days after TCRalphabeta/CD19-depleted stem cell transplant. The sequence came from a boy under three years old who had a stem cell transplant for Wiskott-Aldrich syndrome, so the T cells may come from the graft donor. The chain couples TRBV6-6 to TRBJ2-3; the D gene could be TRBD1 or TRBD2 (5 bases each). CDR3 DNA: TGTGCCAGCAGTTACGGGACGGGTACGCAGTATTTT. This encodes CASSYGTGTQYF.